This is a list of T cell receptor beta chains from one sample in a study of OX40 agonist ivuxolimab in advanced cancers. Clones were read by immunoSEQ multiplex PCR, and TCRdb kept only the in-frame ones, dropping some. The sample shows fewer than 80,000 clones, just under 85% of them seen only once. Material: CD4+ or CD8+ T cells sorted from blood, obtained in a trial of the OX40 agonist ivuxolimab. The receptors shown here come from an adult with an advanced solid tumor such as melanoma, head and neck, liver or kidney cancer. Each CDR3 is given without its conserved first and last residue.

cdr3_length,v_call,j_call,cdr3_aa
11,TRBV11-2,TRBJ1-4,ASSFGLNEKLF
10,TRBV11-2,TRBJ2-7,ASTEKGFEQY
12,TRBV7-2,TRBJ1-4,ASSFLQGDEKLF
12,TRBV4-1,.,ASSQERESYEQY
14,TRBV14,TRBJ2-7,ASSPPDREKTYEQY
12,TRBV7-9,TRBJ2-1,ASNALGLHNEQF
13,TRBV5-6,TRBJ2-7,ASSFPGHSTYEQY
14,TRBV4-2,TRBJ2-5,ASSQAPGQGADIQY
11,TRBV30,TRBJ2-7,AWSRESSYEQY
11,TRBV9,TRBJ2-3,ASSGLAGDTQY
10,TRBV6-1,TRBJ2-3,ASSEGPYTQY
12,TRBV7-2,.,ASSFFAQGHEQY
12,TRBV7-3,TRBJ2-7,ASSLTGGAHEQY
10,TRBV2,TRBJ2-5,ASRYRKETQY
10,TRBV13,TRBJ2-3,ASRPPEDTQY
14,TRBV27,TRBJ2-3,ASNQPTSGGEDTQY
13,TRBV2,TRBJ2-3,ASSGDSGSDDTQY
12,TRBV18,TRBJ1-5,ASSDASGAQPQH
12,TRBV5-5,TRBJ1-4,ASSSTGTNEKLF
15,TRBV18,TRBJ2-1,ASSPPMGREPNNEQF
13,TRBV5-1,TRBJ2-5,ASSSGTGFMETQY
12,TRBV11-2,TRBJ2-4,ASSLLVAKNIQY
9,TRBV28,TRBJ1-5,ASSLEQPQH
14,TRBV28,TRBJ2-2,ASSLIGQGSTGELF
13,TRBV10-3,TRBJ1-6,AISPDQGQGSPLH
14,TRBV5-8,TRBJ2-3,ASSHDPGRLTDTQY